The T cell receptor (beta chain) described here comes from a study of blood T cells in healthy people across ages. Whole-study findings and limits: Higher diversity, along with more naive CD4+ cells, distinguished long-lived donors from aged donors. Researchers deemed the diversity estimates from one million T cells underestimates.

This clonotype was observed a few times. Its antigen is not identified. Germline CDR1 and CDR2: SEHNR and FQNEAQ (reference sequence). Trimming removed 5 bases at V and 6 bases at J, with 22 bases between. CDR3 size: 16 residues. Primed by a sample-barcoded 5' primer and a J-beta primer mix, a second PCR proceeded for about 7 to 12 cycles. MiXCR, run by TCRdb on the 5' RACE reads, gives a single entry per CDR3 protein. Of 800,000 or so distinct CDR3 sequences in the sample, about 42% were seen once. This rearrangement joins TRBV7-9 to TRBJ1-1, with D tentatively TRBD1 (5 bases). The TCR comes from an elderly man in good health. Input material: blood. The CDR3 nucleotides read TGTGCCAGCAGCCTAGGAGATGCAGGGAGAAGGGCTGAAGCTTTCTTT. Encoded protein: CASSLGDAGRRAEAFF.